These 14 T cell receptor beta chains came from one sample sequenced in a study of OX40 agonist ivuxolimab in advanced cancers. Libraries were prepared by immunoSEQ multiplex PCR; TCRdb keeps only in-frame clonotypes and omits some of them. The table shows roughly 45,000 clones, with 80% to 95% occurring only once. The specimen comprised CD4+ or CD8+ T cells sorted from blood, sampled in a trial of the OX40 agonist ivuxolimab. These receptors were obtained from an adult with an advanced solid tumor such as melanoma, head and neck, liver or kidney cancer.

V is TRBV30 and J is TRBJ2-5, with 10 bases aligning to TRBD1. CDR1 is GTSNPN and CDR2 is SVGIG in the germline V gene (reference sequence). With 5 bases clipped from V and 4 bases from J, the junction kept 10 bases outside the gene matches. The CDR3 is made up of 15 amino acids. CDR3 loop: CAWSPGTGVGETQYF. CDR3 sequence (DNA): TGTGCCTGGTCGCCTGGGACAGGGGTGGGAGAGACCCAGTACTTC.

The CDR3 spells CASSLVLGGYTF. Written as DNA, the CDR3 is TGTGCCAGCAGCTTGGTTCTGGGTGGCTACACCTTC. The V call is TRBV5-4, the J call TRBJ1-2; D is unclear. The CDR3 runs 12 residues. The germline gives CDR1 SGHNT, CDR2 YYREEE (reference sequence). V was clipped by 0 bases and J by 7 bases, with 7 bases between them.

The chain employs TRBV12-5 and TRBJ2-2; 12 bases are a match to TRBD2. CDR1 and CDR2 from the germline V gene are LGHNT and FRNRAP. This CDR3 has 16 residues. After removal of 6 bases from V and 7 bases from J, the junction contained 9 bases not matched to a gene. The CDR3 loop is CASGPSGGAEIGELFF. The CDR3 coding sequence is TGTGCTAGTGGCCCTAGCGGGGGGGCCGAGATCGGGGAGCTGTTTTTT. Looking up the rest from reference TRBV12-5 and TRBJ2-2 gives the full variable domain: DARVTQTPRHKVTEMGQEVTMRCQPILGHNTVFWYRQTMMQGLELLAYFRNRAPLDDSGMPKDRFSAEMPDATLATLKIQPSEPRDSAVYFCASGPSGGAEIGELFFGEGSRLTVL.

This clone was observed once. This chain connects TRBV9 to TRBJ1-4; no definite D call. The germline V gene has CDR1 SGDLS and CDR2 YYNGEE. Between the trimmed V and J ends, which lost 3 bases and 6 bases, there was a span of 18 bases. The CDR3 runs 16 residues. The CDR3 loop is CASSAEGTTGDEKLFF. In DNA form, the CDR3 reads TGTGCCAGCAGCGCTGAGGGAACGACCGGCGATGAAAAACTGTTTTTT. Complete variable domain (other parts from reference TRBV9 and TRBJ1-4): DSGVTQTPKHLITATGQRVTLRCSPRSGDLSVYWYQQSLDQGLQFLIQYYNGEERAKGNILERFSAQQFPDLHSELNLSSLELGDSALYFCASSAEGTTGDEKLFFGSGTQLSVL.

The chain is built from TRBV27 and TRBJ1-1; TRBD1 matches at 10 bases. The CDR3 loop spans 14 amino acids. CDR1 is MNHEY and CDR2 is SMNVEV in the germline V gene (reference sequence). Trimming at V came to 5 bases and at J to 4 bases, leaving 4 bases not matched to a gene. The CDR3 spells CASSPGQGITEAFF. The CDR3 region has the DNA TGTGCCAGCAGTCCGGGACAGGGGATCACTGAAGCTTTCTTT.

This chain connects TRBV2 to TRBJ2-7; D ambiguous. CDR1 is SNHLY, CDR2 FYNNEI, per germline. This CDR3 is 15 amino acids long. The V and J ends lost 1 base and 4 bases respectively, with 14 bases between them. The CDR3 nucleotides read TGTGCCAGCAGTGAAGGCCCGAGCCGAAGGTACGAGCAGTACTTC. Its translation: CASSEGPSRRYEQYF.

Details on this clone: At the DNA level, this CDR3 is encoded by other sequences in the same sample as well. V gene TRBV6-5 combines with J gene TRBJ2-5; D possibly uses TRBD1 or TRBD2 (6 bases each). V shed 0 bases and J shed 5 bases, with 10 bases lying between them. Germline loops: CDR1 MNHEY, CDR2 SVGAGI. The CDR3 runs to 14 residues. CDR3 loop: CASSYSGGQETQYF. The DNA for the CDR3 is TGTGCCAGCAGTTACTCTGGGGGGCAGGAGACCCAGTACTTC.

The J gene is TRBJ2-7, the V gene TRBV18; TRBD2 aligns across 7 bases. V dropped 0 bases and J dropped 5; count of bases not matched to a gene: 7. In germline, CDR1 is KGHSH, CDR2 LQKENI. CDR3 length: 15 amino acids. The CDR3 reads CASSPPDRGRDEQYV. The DNA for the CDR3 is TGTGCCAGCTCACCACCCGACAGAGGGAGGGACGAGCAGTACGTC.

The table lists this clone with a count of one. J is TRBJ2-7 and V is TRBV7-3; 8 bases match TRBD2. Germline-derived CDR1 and CDR2 are SGHTA and FQGTGA. The CDR3 spans 14 residues. V gave up 6 bases and J gave up 1 base; unmatched junction bases: 5. CDR3: CASSTSGNSYEQYF. The CDR3 bases are TGTGCCAGCAGTACTAGCGGAAATTCCTACGAGCAGTACTTC.

The chain employs TRBV19 and TRBJ2-5; D is unclear. CDR1 and CDR2 from the germline V gene are LNHDA and SQIVND (reference sequence). The CDR3 covers 15 residues. V was trimmed by 5 bases and J by 5 bases, leaving 18 bases between them. The CDR3 DNA reads TGTGCCAGTAGTCCGTCGACGACCCCTGCGGAGACCCAGTACTTC. Its protein is CASSPSTTPAETQYF.

This clone was seen just once. The chain has TRBV9 and TRBJ2-3; the match to TRBD2 covers 8 bases. The CDR3 sequence is 20 residues long. Germline trimming cut 3 bases from V and 4 bases from J; bases unmatched to any gene: 22. Germline CDR1 SGDLS, CDR2 YYNGEE. CDR3 sequence reads: CASSAYFPGLGSESSDTQYF. CDR3 sequence (DNA): TGTGCCAGCAGCGCCTACTTCCCGGGACTAGGGAGCGAATCCTCAGATACGCAGTATTTT.

The chain uses TRBV7-9 and TRBJ1-2, with D possibly matching TRBD1 (5 bases). Trimming removed 1 base at V and 3 bases at J, with 12 bases between. This CDR3 contains 15 residues. From germline, CDR1 is SEHNR and CDR2 FQNEAQ (reference sequence). CDR3 protein: CASSLGAGSHYGYTF. The CDR3 coding sequence is TGTGCCAGCAGCTTAGGGGCAGGGTCGCACTATGGCTACACCTTC.

The V gene is TRBV6-6, the J gene TRBJ1-1; D is undetermined. CDR3 size: 12 residues. Germline V gene lookup returns CDR1 MNHNY and CDR2 SVGAGI (reference sequence). V lost 6 bases and J lost 3, with 8 bases in between. CDR3 loop: CASSQGYTEAFF. The CDR3 bases are TGTGCCAGCAGCCAAGGCTACACTGAAGCTTTCTTT.

The chain employs TRBV6-5 and TRBJ1-2; D possibly corresponds to TRBD1 (5 bases). Germline-derived CDR1 and CDR2 are MNHEY and SVGAGI. The length of the CDR3 is 14 residues. Trimming stripped 6 bases from V and 1 base from J, with 12 bases between. CDR3 amino acids: CASSPGAINYGYTF. CDR3 in DNA: TGTGCCAGCAGCCCCGGGGCGATTAACTATGGCTACACCTTC.